This passage covers 18 T cell receptor beta chains from one sample sequenced in a study of T cell clones after liver transplantation. Sequenced by immunoSEQ multiplex PCR; TCRdb stores in-frame clones only, minus some. The sample records fewer than 70,000 clones, over 55% being singletons. The sequencing used CD4+ T cells from blood, collected before liver transplant. Receptors were obtained from a human donor who received a liver transplant.

The rearrangement links TRBV14 to TRBJ1-2, with 9 bases fitting TRBD1. V lost 3 bases, J lost 8 bases, and 4 bases stayed unmatched. The CDR3 consists of 13 residues. From germline, CDR1 is SGHDN and CDR2 FVKESK. In DNA form, the CDR3 reads TGTGCCAGCAGCCATGGGACAGGGATGGGCTACACCTTC. It yields the protein CASSHGTGMGYTF.

V gene TRBV29-1 combines with J gene TRBJ2-7; D call uncertain. The V end lost 6 bases, the J end lost 5 bases, and 20 bases lay between the germline ends. CDR1 is SQVTM, CDR2 ANQGSEA, per germline. The CDR3 is made up of 14 amino acids. CDR3 region: CSVRPPYPVHEQYF. The CDR3 bases are TGCAGCGTCCGCCCCCCTTACCCAGTCCACGAGCAGTACTTC.

The chain couples TRBV6-6 to TRBJ1-5, with no clear D. CDR1 is MNHNY, CDR2 SVGAGI, per germline (reference sequence). This CDR3 spans 16 amino acids. V was clipped by 2 bases and J by 2 bases, with 13 bases between them. The CDR3 spells CASSYPPEVGNQPQHF. In DNA form, the CDR3 reads TGTGCCAGCAGTTACCCCCCTGAGGTCGGCAATCAGCCCCAGCATTTT.

This chain connects TRBV7-8 to TRBJ1-1; no clear D. CDR1 SGHVS and CDR2 FQNEAQ come from the germline V gene. The CDR3 is 15 amino acids. V lost 5 bases and J 6 bases, leaving 19 bases between the germline ends. The CDR3 DNA sequence: TGTGCCAGCAGCCCGTGGAGGATCGGCGGATCTGAAGCTTTCTTT. Protein sequence: CASSPWRIGGSEAFF.

This clone was found many times. The V and J genes are TRBV6-5 and TRBJ2-2, with a weak D call TRBD2 (5 bases). There are 14 residues in the CDR3. V dropped 6 bases and J dropped 7 bases, with 15 bases sitting between them. Germline V gene sequence: CDR1 MNHEY, CDR2 SVGAGI. In nucleotides, the CDR3 is TGTGCCAGCAGGAGCGGCGGCGGTGGCGGGGAGCTGTTTTTT. It specifies CASRSGGGGGELFF.

This clone was picked up one time. V is TRBV6-6 and J is TRBJ1-4; D unclear. V was cut by 8 bases and J by 8 bases, with 12 bases left in between. The CDR3 has 12 residues. Germline loops: CDR1 MNHNY, CDR2 SVGAGI (reference sequence). The CDR3 spells CASALRVEKLFF. Here the CDR3 DNA reads TGTGCCAGCGCATTGCGGGTCGAAAAACTGTTTTTT.

There are a few counts of this clone. The genes are TRBV11-3 and TRBJ2-1, with D maybe TRBD2 (5 bases). Germline lookup yields CDR1 SGHNT and CDR2 YENEEA. Trimming cost V 4 bases and J 13 bases, with 20 bases left between them. The CDR3 extends over 14 amino acids. The CDR3 DNA reads as TGTGCCAGCAGCTCGGGGAGATCCAGCGGACCACAGTTCTTC. This gives the protein CASSSGRSSGPQFF.

This rearrangement joins TRBV5-5 to TRBJ1-2; 7 bases are shared with TRBD1. After removal of 4 bases from V and 8 bases from J, the junction contained 20 bases not matched to a gene. The V gene's germline CDR1 is SGHKS and CDR2 YYEKEE (reference sequence). This CDR3 contains 17 residues. The CDR3 spells CASSPMPGQSRNMGYTF. The CDR3 DNA follows: TGTGCCAGCAGCCCCATGCCGGGACAGAGTAGAAATATGGGCTACACCTTC.

The CDR3 sequence: CASSAGTGVPTEAFF. The DNA of the CDR3 is TGTGCCAGCAGCGCCGGGACAGGGGTCCCCACTGAAGCTTTCTTT. The rearrangement joins TRBV5-6 to TRBJ1-1; 10 bases align to TRBD1. This CDR3 has 15 amino acids. Germline V lookup: CDR1 SGHDT, CDR2 YYEEEE. V dropped 4 bases and J dropped 4; count of bases not matched to a gene: 7.

The chain carries TRBV6-6 and TRBJ2-1, with 8 bases lining up with TRBD1. Germline trimming cut 2 bases from V and 7 bases from J; bases unmatched to any gene: 10. The CDR3 covers 16 residues. Germline CDR1 is MNHNY and CDR2 is SVGAGI (reference sequence). CDR3 residues: CASSYGDRGLRNEQFF. CDR3 sequence (DNA): TGTGCCAGCAGTTACGGCGACAGGGGTTTGAGGAATGAGCAGTTCTTC.

There are many counts of this clone. V and J are TRBV19 and TRBJ2-7; TRBD1 matches at 9 bases. This CDR3 contains 14 residues. V dropped 10 bases and J dropped 5; count of bases not matched to a gene: 12. Germline loops: CDR1 LNHDA, CDR2 SQIVND (reference sequence). The CDR3, as DNA: TGTGCCACCATTCCGGGACAGGGTGTCGACGAGCAGTACTTC. It codes for CATIPGQGVDEQYF.

The sample holds a few counts of this clone. The chain couples TRBV19 to TRBJ1-6, with D unresolved. The CDR3 is made up of 15 amino acids. Per germline, CDR1 LNHDA and CDR2 SQIVND (reference sequence). V was cut by 4 bases and J by 9 bases, with 16 bases left in between. CDR3 in DNA: TGTGCCAGTAGTACCGCCGCACAGCGGGGTTCACCCCTCCACTTT. Translation gives CASSTAAQRGSPLHF.

This chain joins TRBV11-2 and TRBJ2-7, with D unclear. V dropped 5 bases and J dropped 4 bases, with 18 bases sitting between them. CDR3 size: 15 residues. Per the germline V gene, CDR1 is SGHAT and CDR2 is FQNNGV. Here the CDR3 reads CASSHISRGAYEQYF. The CDR3 DNA follows: TGTGCCAGCAGCCACATTTCCCGCGGAGCTTACGAGCAGTACTTC.

J is TRBJ2-3 and V is TRBV7-3, with a tentative D call TRBD2 (5 bases). The CDR3 length is 14 residues. Germline assignment: CDR1 SGHTA and CDR2 FQGTGA. Trimming removed 5 bases at V and 3 bases at J, with 12 bases between. The CDR3 loop is CASSLNEGTDTQYF. Here the CDR3 DNA reads TGTGCCAGCAGCCTAAACGAGGGTACAGATACGCAGTATTTT.

This clone showed up just a few times. J is TRBJ2-7 and V is TRBV5-8; no definite D call. Germline V CDR1 and CDR2: SGHTS, YDEGEE. The V end was cut by 4 bases, the J end by 2 bases, with 13 bases between. The CDR3 loop spans 14 amino acids. CDR3 in amino acids: CASSQWAVTYEQYF. In DNA form, the CDR3 reads TGTGCCAGCAGCCAGTGGGCAGTTACCTACGAGCAGTACTTC.

CDR3 sequence (DNA): TGCGCCAGCAGCGTGGACCGGGACAGGAACACTGAAGCTTTCTTT. It specifies CASSVDRDRNTEAFF. The chain is built from TRBV5-1 and TRBJ1-1, with 7 positions matching TRBD1. Germline V gene lookup returns CDR1 SGHRS and CDR2 YFSETQ. Trimming took 4 bases from V and 1 from J; bases not matched to a gene: 7. This CDR3 is built from 15 residues. Looking up the rest from reference TRBV5-1 and TRBJ1-1 gives the full variable domain: KAGVTQTPRYLIKTRGQQVTLSCSPISGHRSVSWYQQTPGQGLQFLFEYFSETQRNKGNFPGRFSGRQFSNSRSEMNVSTLELGDSALYLCASSVDRDRNTEAFFGQGTRLTVV.

V and J are TRBV7-9 and TRBJ1-1, with 7 bases matching TRBD1. The V segment lost 7 bases and the J segment 2 bases; nucleotides outside the gene matches: 4. Germline CDR1 reads SEHNR; CDR2 reads FQNEAQ (reference sequence). This CDR3 region has 13 residues. The CDR3 DNA reads TGTGCCAGCACCGGGACAGCAAACACTGAAGCTTTCTTT. Its translation: CASTGTANTEAFF.

This clone came up many times. CDR3 DNA: TGCAGCGCTACTGACCAACAGCCAGGGAGGGGTGGCTACACCTTC. As protein: CSATDQQPGRGGYTF. J is TRBJ1-2 and V is TRBV29-1, with D maybe TRBD1 (5 bases). Looked up from germline, CDR1 is SQVTM and CDR2 is ANQGSEA. Trimming cost V 7 bases and J 7 bases, with 25 bases left between them. CDR3 length: 15 amino acids.